This passage covers 9 T cell receptor beta chains from one sample sequenced in a study of response to subunit inactivated influenza vaccine. TCRdb re-called the RT-PCR reads through MiXCR, storing one row per CDR3 protein. The table lists more than 450,000 distinct CDR3 sequences, approximately 10% of them singletons. In addition, the sample was reused for a study of T cells expressing NK-cell markers. Per that paper: Generation of TCR beta cDNA was performed by 5'RACE template switching incorporating UMIs.

The specimen comprised PBMCs from blood, sampled on the day of vaccination. The receptor set was obtained from a man aged 45 to 65 who received an inactivated influenza vaccine.

This sequence joins TRBV30 and TRBJ2-7; D ambiguous. CDR3 size: 11 residues. CDR1 and CDR2 (germline): GTSNPN, SVGIG (reference sequence). The V end lost 0 bases, the J end lost 6 bases, and 6 bases lay between the germline ends. The CDR3 loop is CAWSVAREQYF. DNA for the CDR3: TGTGCCTGGAGTGTAGCCCGCGAGCAGTACTTC.

The chain links TRBV20-1 to TRBJ2-3, with TRBD2 identical over 13 bases. J was trimmed by 6 bases and V by 4 bases; bases with no gene match: 7. This CDR3 region has 15 residues. In germline, CDR1 is DFQATT, CDR2 SNEGSKA (reference sequence). CDR3 protein: CSAKIGTSGTDTQYF. The CDR3 DNA sequence: TGCAGTGCTAAGATAGGGACTAGCGGGACGGATACGCAGTATTTT.

J is TRBJ1-4 and V is TRBV12-3 or TRBV12-4; D perhaps matches TRBD1 (5 bases). This CDR3 has 16 amino acids. V dropped 3 bases and J dropped 4 bases, with 15 bases sitting between them. This CDR3 is CASSFRRGVYNEKLFF. In DNA form, the CDR3 reads TGTGCCAGCAGTTTTCGGAGAGGGGTTTATAATGAAAAACTGTTTTTT.

The chain links TRBV20-1 to TRBJ1-2; a weak D match, TRBD1 (5 bases). V lost 4 bases, J lost 8 bases, and 14 bases lay in between. This CDR3 contains 12 residues. The germline CDR1 and CDR2 sequences are DFQATT and SNEGSKA (reference sequence). CDR3 protein: CSATSGQVGYTF. Here the CDR3 DNA reads TGCAGTGCTACTTCGGGGCAAGTAGGCTACACCTTC.

The J gene is TRBJ2-5, the V gene TRBV20-1, with 7 bases identical to TRBD2. Looked up from germline, CDR1 is DFQATT and CDR2 is SNEGSKA (reference sequence). The CDR3 loop spans 13 amino acids. The V segment lost 3 bases and the J segment 3 bases; nucleotides outside the gene matches: 4. The CDR3 region is CSASPAGEETQYF. The CDR3 DNA sequence: TGCAGTGCTAGTCCCGCGGGAGAAGAGACCCAGTACTTC.

This sequence joins TRBV25-1 and TRBJ2-1; D unresolved. The V and J ends lost 3 bases and 5 bases respectively, with 11 bases between them. This CDR3 has 14 amino acids. The germline gives CDR1 MGHDK, CDR2 SYGVNS. The CDR3: CASSERRPDNEQFF. The CDR3 nucleotides read TGTGCCAGCAGTGAGAGGAGACCAGACAATGAGCAGTTCTTC.

At least ten counts were recorded for this clonotype. This chain joins TRBV5-1 and TRBJ1-1; no clear D gene. This CDR3 has 13 residues. Per germline, CDR1 SGHRS and CDR2 YFSETQ. Trimming cost V 5 bases and J 0 bases, with 8 bases left between them. CDR3 protein: CASRAGLNTEAFF. The CDR3 bases are TGCGCCAGCAGAGCAGGATTGAACACTGAAGCTTTCTTT. The full variable domain, completed using reference TRBV5-1 and TRBJ1-1, is KAGVTQTPRYLIKTRGQQVTLSCSPISGHRSVSWYQQTPGQGLQFLFEYFSETQRNKGNFPGRFSGRQFSNSRSEMNVSTLELGDSALYLCASRAGLNTEAFFGQGTRLTVV.

This clonotype was counted at least ten times. The chain combines TRBV7-2 with TRBJ2-4; TRBD1 agrees at 7 bases. The CDR3 totals 16 residues. J was trimmed by 1 base and V by 3 bases; bases with no gene match: 6. CDR1 and CDR2 from the germline V gene are SGHTA and FQGNSA. CDR3 in amino acids: CASSLRQGFAKNIQYF. The CDR3 coding sequence is TGTGCCAGCAGCTTGAGACAGGGATTCGCCAAAAACATTCAGTACTTC.

The CDR3 sequence: CASSLTPLRTGEPQETQYF. The CDR3 DNA is TGTGCCAGCAGCTTGACCCCACTCAGGACAGGAGAACCTCAAGAGACCCAGTACTTC. The genes are TRBV5-4 and TRBJ2-5; TRBD1 matches 7 bases. Trimming removed 1 base from V and 2 bases from J; junction bases left unmatched: 17. This CDR3 comprises 19 residues. Germline V gene data show CDR1 as SGHNT and CDR2 as YYREEE (reference sequence). Complete variable domain (other parts from reference TRBV5-4 and TRBJ2-5): ETGVTQSPTHLIKTRGQQVTLRCSSQSGHNTVSWYQQALGQGPQFIFQYYREEENGRGNFPPRFSGLQFPNYSSELNVNALELDDSALYLCASSLTPLRTGEPQETQYFGPGTRLLVL.